The 12 T cell receptor beta chains listed next were all sequenced from one sample in a study of T cell changes during pregnancy in multiple sclerosis. TCRdb keeps only in-frame clones here, not all; method: immunoSEQ multiplex PCR. The sample records about 18,000 clones, 80% to 85% being singletons. Sequenced material: CD8+ T cells from peripheral blood mononuclear cells, taken in the third trimester of pregnancy. These receptors were obtained from a female donor in good health, enrolled as a control in a pregnancy study.

This clone was seen only once. The chain employs TRBV9 and TRBJ2-7; the match to TRBD2 covers 12 bases. The CDR3 contains 15 residues. V shed 4 bases, J shed 6 bases, and the junction held 8 bases outside the gene matches. Germline lookup yields CDR1 SGDLS and CDR2 YYNGEE. The CDR3 spells CASSPRLAGDPEQYF. CDR3 in DNA: TGTGCCAGCAGCCCCCGACTAGCGGGAGACCCCGAGCAGTACTTC.

This chain connects TRBV19 to TRBJ1-6; 7 positions agree with TRBD1. Looked up from germline, CDR1 is LNHDA and CDR2 is SQIVND (reference sequence). V dropped 2 bases and J dropped 7; count of bases not matched to a gene: 5. This CDR3 region has 15 residues. In nucleotides, the CDR3 is TGTGCCAGTAGTATATGGGACAGTTCCAATTCACCCCTCCACTTT. Its protein is CASSIWDSSNSPLHF.

The rearrangement joins TRBV27 to TRBJ2-7; 9 nucleotides line up with TRBD2. The CDR3 length is 13 residues. CDR1 MNHEY and CDR2 SMNVEV come from the germline V gene (reference sequence). V gave up 6 bases and J gave up 5 bases; unmatched junction bases: 5. CDR3 sequence (DNA): TGTGCCAGCAGAACTATAGCGGGAGACGAGCAGTACTTC. Its protein product is CASRTIAGDEQYF.

This clone counts as medium-sized. This chain links TRBV6-6 with TRBJ1-5; possibly TRBD1 for D (6 bases). The germline gives CDR1 MNHNY, CDR2 SVGAGI (reference sequence). Between the trimmed V and J ends, which lost 8 bases and 0 bases, there was a span of 11 bases. The CDR3 runs 14 residues. CDR3 amino acids: CASFGQYSNQPQHF. DNA of the CDR3: TGTGCCAGCTTCGGACAGTATAGCAATCAGCCCCAGCATTTT.

V and J are TRBV9 and TRBJ2-1, with a tentative D call TRBD2 (5 bases). The germline CDR1 and CDR2 sequences are SGDLS and YYNGEE. The V end lost 0 bases, the J end lost 8 bases, and 21 bases lay between the germline ends. This CDR3 is built from 17 residues. The CDR3 here is CASSVASRQYPWDEQFF. CDR3 coding DNA: TGTGCCAGCAGCGTAGCTAGCAGGCAGTACCCCTGGGATGAGCAGTTCTTC.

V is TRBV29-1 and J is TRBJ2-7; D call uncertain. CDR1 is SQVTM, CDR2 ANQGSEA, per germline. The CDR3 has 14 residues. The V and J ends lost 0 bases and 1 base respectively, with 10 bases between them. CDR3 residues: CSVEDQNRSYEQYF. CDR3 coding DNA: TGCAGCGTTGAAGATCAGAACCGTTCCTACGAGCAGTACTTC.

J is TRBJ1-1 and V is TRBV10-2, with D possibly TRBD1 on 5 matching bases. Trimming left V 8 bases short and J 6 bases short, with 22 bases between. Germline assignment: CDR1 WSHSY and CDR2 SAAADI. The CDR3 totals 15 residues. The CDR3 sequence is CASQGIIQEPPEAFF. As DNA, the CDR3 is TGCGCCAGCCAAGGAATAATACAGGAACCCCCTGAAGCTTTCTTT.

The J gene is TRBJ2-7, the V gene TRBV2; 7 bases align to TRBD1. The CDR3 sequence is 11 residues long. V gave up 8 bases and J gave up 3 bases; unmatched junction bases: 1. The germline V gene has CDR1 SNHLY and CDR2 FYNNEI. The CDR3 is CASGDSYEQYF. CDR3 coding DNA: TGTGCCAGCGGGGACAGCTACGAGCAGTACTTC.

The genes are TRBV29-1 and TRBJ1-1; 7 nucleotides agree with TRBD1. Germline assignment: CDR1 SQVTM and CDR2 ANQGSEA. The length of the CDR3 is 13 residues. V dropped 3 bases and J dropped 6; count of bases not matched to a gene: 7. The CDR3 nucleotides are TGCAGCGTTGACTCGGTTGGGACAGCTGAAGCTTTCTTT. Its translation is CSVDSVGTAEAFF.

Only one count was recorded for this clone. The CDR3 DNA follows: TGTGCCAGTAGTATTGGTAGCGGGGACACAGATACGCAGTATTTT. Translated: CASSIGSGDTDTQYF. The V gene is TRBV19, the J gene TRBJ2-3; TRBD2 agrees at 8 bases. J lost 2 bases, V lost 3 bases, and 4 bases had no gene match. This CDR3 comprises 15 residues. Germline CDR1 is LNHDA and CDR2 is SQIVND (reference sequence).

This clone has only a few counts. This chain's CDR3 is CASSQGTVDTDTQYF. Here the CDR3 DNA reads TGCGCCAGCAGCCAAGGGACAGTCGACACAGATACGCAGTATTTT. J is TRBJ2-3 and V is TRBV4-3; perhaps TRBD1 as D (6 bases). Germline V lookup: CDR1 LGHNA, CDR2 YSLEER. The V and J ends lost 1 base and 2 bases respectively, with 10 bases between them. CDR3 length equals 15 residues.

The rearrangement links TRBV6-6 to TRBJ2-1; 9 bases match TRBD1. Trimming cost V 7 bases and J 8 bases; bases outside gene matches: 15. This CDR3 spans 16 amino acids. The germline CDR1 and CDR2 sequences are MNHNY and SVGAGI (reference sequence). The DNA for the CDR3 is TGTGCCAGCATCACGGCGACGGGACAGGGTAAGGATGAGCAGTTCTTC. Protein product: CASITATGQGKDEQFF.